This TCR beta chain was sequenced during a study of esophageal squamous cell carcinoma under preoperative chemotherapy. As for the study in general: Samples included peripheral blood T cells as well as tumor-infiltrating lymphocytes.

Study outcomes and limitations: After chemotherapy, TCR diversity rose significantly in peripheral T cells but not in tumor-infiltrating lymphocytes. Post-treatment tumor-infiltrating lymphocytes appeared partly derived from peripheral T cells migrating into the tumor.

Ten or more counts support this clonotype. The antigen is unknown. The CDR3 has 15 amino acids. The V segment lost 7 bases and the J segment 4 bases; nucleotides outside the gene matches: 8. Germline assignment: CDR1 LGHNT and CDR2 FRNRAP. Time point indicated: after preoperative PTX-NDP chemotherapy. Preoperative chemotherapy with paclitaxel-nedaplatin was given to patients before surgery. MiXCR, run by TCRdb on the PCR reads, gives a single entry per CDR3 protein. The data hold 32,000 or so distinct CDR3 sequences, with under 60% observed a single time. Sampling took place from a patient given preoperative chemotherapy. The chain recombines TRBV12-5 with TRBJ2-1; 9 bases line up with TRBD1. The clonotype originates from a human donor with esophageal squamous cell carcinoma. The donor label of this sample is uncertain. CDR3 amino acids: CASVLTGGKYNEQFF. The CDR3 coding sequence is TGTGCTAGTGTCCTCACAGGGGGCAAGTACAATGAGCAGTTCTTC.